Described below is a single TCR beta chain sequence and its context. This entry comes from a study of cytomegalovirus exposure and HLA in healthy donors. CDR3 length: 12 amino acids. V lost 8 bases and J lost 4, with 14 bases in between. Germline CDR1 is GTSNPN and CDR2 is SVGIG (reference sequence). This PCR relied on a set of 60 Vbeta primers and 13 Jbeta primers. Assay used: immunoSEQ multiplex PCR; TCRdb lists only in-frame clones, some missing. The table has about 100,000 clones, 81% seen once; the top ten hold approximately 3.9%. Sequencing was done on a sample of PBMCs. This TCR came from a woman aged 70 to 79 in good health and CMV-seropositive. The chain uses TRBV30 and TRBJ1-1; TRBD1 is a possible D gene (5 bases). The CDR3 bases are TGTGCCGGCGGGGGGTATAGCACTGAAGCTTTCTTT. It encodes CAGGGYSTEAFF.